This T cell receptor (beta chain) was sequenced during a study of cytomegalovirus exposure and HLA in healthy donors. This clone was detected only a few times. What it binds is unknown. V gave up 4 bases and J gave up 1 base, with 11 bases separating them. The CDR3 is made up of 15 amino acids. Germline CDR1 reads SGHTA; CDR2 reads FQGNSA. It was with 60 Vbeta and 13 Jbeta primers that the PCR ran. Here immunoSEQ multiplex PCR was the method, and the copy in TCRdb shows in-frame clones only, minus some. The sample has 170,000 or so clones; around 80% are singletons. Findings of the study overall: A previous analysis found most TCR beta V segments productive roughly 90% or roughly 30% of the time.

The chain carries TRBV7-2 and TRBJ1-3; D perhaps matches TRBD1 (5 bases). Sequencing was performed on PBMCs. The clonotype comes from a woman aged 40-49 years in good health and CMV-seronegative. The CDR3 DNA reads as TGTGCCAGCAGCTCGGGGGGGGGATCTGGAAACACCATATATTTT. Amino acid sequence: CASSSGGGSGNTIYF.